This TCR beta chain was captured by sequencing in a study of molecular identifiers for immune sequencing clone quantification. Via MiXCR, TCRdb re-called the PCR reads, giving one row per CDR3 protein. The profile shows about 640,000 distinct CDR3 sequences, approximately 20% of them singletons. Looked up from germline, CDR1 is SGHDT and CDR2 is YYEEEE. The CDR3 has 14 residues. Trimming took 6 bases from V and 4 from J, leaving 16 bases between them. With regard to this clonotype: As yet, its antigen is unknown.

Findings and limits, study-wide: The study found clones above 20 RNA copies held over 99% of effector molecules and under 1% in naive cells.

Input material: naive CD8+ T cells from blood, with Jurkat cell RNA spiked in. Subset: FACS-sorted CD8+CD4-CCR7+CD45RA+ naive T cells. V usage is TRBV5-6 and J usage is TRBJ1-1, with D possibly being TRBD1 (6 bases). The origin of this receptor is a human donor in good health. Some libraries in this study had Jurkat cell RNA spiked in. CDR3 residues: CASTRGTSSTEAFF. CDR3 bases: TGTGCCAGCACCAGAGGGACATCGAGCACTGAAGCTTTCTTT.